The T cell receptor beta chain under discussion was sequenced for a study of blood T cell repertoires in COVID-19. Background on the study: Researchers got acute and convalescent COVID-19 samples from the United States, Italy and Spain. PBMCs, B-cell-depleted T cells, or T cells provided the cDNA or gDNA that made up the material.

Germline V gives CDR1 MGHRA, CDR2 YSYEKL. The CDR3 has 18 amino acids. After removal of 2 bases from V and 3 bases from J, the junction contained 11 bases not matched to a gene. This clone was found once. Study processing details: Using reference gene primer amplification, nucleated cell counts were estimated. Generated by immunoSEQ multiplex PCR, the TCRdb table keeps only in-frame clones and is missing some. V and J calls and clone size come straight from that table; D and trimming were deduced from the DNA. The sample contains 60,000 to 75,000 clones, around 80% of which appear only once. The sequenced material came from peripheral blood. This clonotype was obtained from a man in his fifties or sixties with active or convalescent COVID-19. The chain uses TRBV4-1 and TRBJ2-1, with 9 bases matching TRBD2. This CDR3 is CASSQTWASGGIYNEQFF. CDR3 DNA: TGCGCCAGCAGCCAAACCTGGGCCAGCGGGGGGATCTACAATGAGCAGTTCTTC.